The rows below give T cell receptor beta chains drawn from one sample of a study of T-cell memory formation after mild COVID-19. TCRdb recomputed calls from the 5' RACE reads with MiXCR, one row per CDR3 protein. The data hold about 540,000 distinct CDR3 sequences, with over 20% observed a single time. The sequencing input was PBMCs or a T cell subset sorted from them (not recorded which). The receptors shown here come from an adult woman who had mild COVID-19 (a few samples of this study predate the infection). Cell type and time point are not known. The CDR3 runs from the conserved cysteine through the conserved F or W. Fields, in order: CDR3 protein, CDR3 DNA, J gene, V gene, clone size, D gene. The D gene is left open where the match is weak. A clone size is listed for some rows: how often the clone was seen (once, few, many), or a class if it is expanded.

CDR3aa: CASSLDGRGYGYTF; CDR3nt: TGCGCCAGCAGCTTGGATGGGCGAGGCTATGGCTACACCTTC; j_gene: TRBJ1-2; v_gene: TRBV5-1; abundance: few; d_gene: NA
CDR3aa: CSARAQRASWGSPLHF; CDR3nt: TGCAGTGCTAGAGCACAGAGAGCCAGCTGGGGTTCACCCCTCCACTTT; j_gene: TRBJ1-6; v_gene: TRBV20-1; abundance: NA; d_gene: NA
CDR3aa: CASRGLGAGAAEQYF; CDR3nt: TGCGCCAGCAGAGGTCTGGGAGCGGGGGCCGCCGAGCAGTACTTC; j_gene: TRBJ2-7; v_gene: TRBV10-2; abundance: NA; d_gene: TRBD2
CDR3aa: CAISGWNTGELFF; CDR3nt: TGTGCCATCTCAGGTTGGAACACCGGGGAGCTGTTTTTT; j_gene: TRBJ2-2; v_gene: TRBV24-1; abundance: NA; d_gene: NA
CDR3aa: CASSLPGTGAGEQYF; CDR3nt: TGTGCCAGCAGTCTTCCCGGGACAGGGGCGGGAGAGCAGTACTTC; j_gene: TRBJ2-7; v_gene: TRBV12-3/TRBV12-4; abundance: NA; d_gene: TRBD1
CDR3aa: CASSLTPKWETQYF; CDR3nt: TGTGCCAGCAGTCTGACACCCAAGTGGGAGACCCAGTACTTC; j_gene: TRBJ2-5; v_gene: TRBV12-3/TRBV12-4; abundance: few; d_gene: NA
CDR3aa: CASSQARVNTEAFF; CDR3nt: TGCGCCAGCAGCCAAGCTCGTGTGAACACTGAAGCTTTCTTT; j_gene: TRBJ1-1; v_gene: TRBV5-1; abundance: few; d_gene: NA
CDR3aa: CASSRPSGGNAEAFF; CDR3nt: TGTGCCAGCAGCCGCCCAAGTGGGGGGAACGCTGAAGCTTTCTTT; j_gene: TRBJ1-1; v_gene: TRBV7-8; abundance: few; d_gene: NA
CDR3aa: CATSDPTLAEQFF; CDR3nt: TGTGCCACCAGTGATCCCACACTAGCGGAGCAGTTCTTC; j_gene: TRBJ2-1; v_gene: TRBV24-1; abundance: NA; d_gene: TRBD2
CDR3aa: CASSGQGQPQHF; CDR3nt: TGTGCCAGCAGTGGCCAGGGTCAGCCCCAGCATTTT; j_gene: TRBJ1-5; v_gene: TRBV2; abundance: NA; d_gene: NA
CDR3aa: CASSLRAGGPGNEQFF; CDR3nt: TGTGCCAGCAGCTTACGGGCGGGAGGGCCCGGCAATGAGCAGTTCTTC; j_gene: TRBJ2-1; v_gene: TRBV7-9; abundance: few; d_gene: TRBD2
CDR3aa: CASSVRQGAGYTF; CDR3nt: TGTGCCAGCAGCGTAAGACAGGGGGCTGGCTACACCTTC; j_gene: TRBJ1-2; v_gene: TRBV2; abundance: few; d_gene: TRBD1
CDR3aa: CASSLAGTSGYEQYF; CDR3nt: TGTGCCAGCAGCTTAGCAGGGACAAGCGGCTACGAGCAGTACTTC; j_gene: TRBJ2-7; v_gene: TRBV7-2; abundance: many; d_gene: NA
CDR3aa: CASSYSGMRQETQYF; CDR3nt: TGTGCCAGCAGTTACTCGGGAATGAGACAAGAGACCCAGTACTTC; j_gene: TRBJ2-5; v_gene: TRBV6-5; abundance: NA; d_gene: NA
CDR3aa: CASSLRGETTGELFF; CDR3nt: TGCGCCAGCAGCTTGCGCGGGGAGACCACCGGGGAGCTGTTTTTT; j_gene: TRBJ2-2; v_gene: TRBV5-1; abundance: NA; d_gene: NA
CDR3aa: CASSAAGSNTGELFF; CDR3nt: TGTGCCAGCAGCGCGGCGGGGTCGAACACCGGGGAGCTGTTTTTT; j_gene: TRBJ2-2; v_gene: TRBV7-9; abundance: NA; d_gene: NA
CDR3aa: CASSLGQPAYEQYF; CDR3nt: TGTGCCAGCAGCTTAGGTCAGCCAGCCTACGAGCAGTACTTC; j_gene: TRBJ2-7; v_gene: TRBV7-6; abundance: NA; d_gene: NA